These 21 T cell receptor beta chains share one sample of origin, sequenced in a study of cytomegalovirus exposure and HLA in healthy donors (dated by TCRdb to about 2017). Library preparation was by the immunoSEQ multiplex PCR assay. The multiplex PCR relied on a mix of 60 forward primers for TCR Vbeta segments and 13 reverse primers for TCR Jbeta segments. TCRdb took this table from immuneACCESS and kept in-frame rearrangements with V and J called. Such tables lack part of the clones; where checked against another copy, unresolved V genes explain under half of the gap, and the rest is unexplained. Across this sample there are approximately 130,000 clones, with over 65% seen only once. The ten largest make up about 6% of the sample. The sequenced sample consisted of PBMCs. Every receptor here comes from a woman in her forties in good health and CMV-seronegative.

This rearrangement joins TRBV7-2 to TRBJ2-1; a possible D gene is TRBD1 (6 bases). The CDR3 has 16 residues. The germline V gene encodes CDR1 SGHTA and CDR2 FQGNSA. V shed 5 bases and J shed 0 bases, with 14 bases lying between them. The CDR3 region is CASSPRPDSSYNEQFF. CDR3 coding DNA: TGTGCCAGCAGCCCACGACCGGACAGCTCCTACAATGAGCAGTTCTTC.

Here the CDR3 DNA reads TGTGCCAGCTCACGGGAACAGGGGGCAACTGAAGCTTTCTTT. It yields the protein CASSREQGATEAFF. The chain has TRBV18 and TRBJ1-1, with 9 positions matching TRBD1. The V segment lost 4 bases and the J segment 5 bases; nucleotides outside the gene matches: 5. From germline, CDR1 is KGHSH and CDR2 LQKENI. This CDR3 has 14 amino acids.

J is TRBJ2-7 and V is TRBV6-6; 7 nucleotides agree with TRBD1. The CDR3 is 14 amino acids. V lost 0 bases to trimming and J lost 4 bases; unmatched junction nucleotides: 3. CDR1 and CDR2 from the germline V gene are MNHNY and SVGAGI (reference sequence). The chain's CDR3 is CASSYSRDSYEQYF. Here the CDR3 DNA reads TGTGCCAGCAGTTACTCACGGGACAGTTACGAGCAGTACTTC.

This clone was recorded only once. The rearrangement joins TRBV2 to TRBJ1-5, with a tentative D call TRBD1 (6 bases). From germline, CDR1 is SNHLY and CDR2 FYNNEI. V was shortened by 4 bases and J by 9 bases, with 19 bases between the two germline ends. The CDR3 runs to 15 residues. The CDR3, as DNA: TGTGCCAGCAGTGGGGGAGGGGGGAGTCAGATGCCCCAGCATTTT. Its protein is CASSGGGGSQMPQHF.

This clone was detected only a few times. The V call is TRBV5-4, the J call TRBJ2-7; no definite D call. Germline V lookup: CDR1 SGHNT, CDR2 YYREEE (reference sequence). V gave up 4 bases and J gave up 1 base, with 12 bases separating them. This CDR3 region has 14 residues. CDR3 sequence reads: CASSPSRGSYEQYF. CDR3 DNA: TGTGCCAGCAGCCCCTCTCGAGGTTCCTACGAGCAGTACTTC.

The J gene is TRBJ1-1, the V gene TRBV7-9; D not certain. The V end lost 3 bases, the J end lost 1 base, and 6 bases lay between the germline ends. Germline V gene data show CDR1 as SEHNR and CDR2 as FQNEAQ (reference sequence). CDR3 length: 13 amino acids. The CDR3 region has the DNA TGTGCCAGCAGCTTGAACAGGAACACTGAAGCTTTCTTT. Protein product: CASSLNRNTEAFF.

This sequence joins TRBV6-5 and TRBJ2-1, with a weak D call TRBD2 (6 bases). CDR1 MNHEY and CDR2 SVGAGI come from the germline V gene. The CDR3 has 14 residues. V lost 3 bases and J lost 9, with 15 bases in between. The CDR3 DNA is TGTGCCAGCAGTTATTTCGGGAAAGCGGGTGAGCAGTTCTTC. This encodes CASSYFGKAGEQFF.

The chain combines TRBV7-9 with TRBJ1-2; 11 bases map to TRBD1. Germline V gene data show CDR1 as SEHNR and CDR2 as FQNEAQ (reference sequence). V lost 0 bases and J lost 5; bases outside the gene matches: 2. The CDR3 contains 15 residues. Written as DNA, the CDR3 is TGTGCCAGCAGCTTAGCCGGGACAGGGGGGTATGGCTACACCTTC. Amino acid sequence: CASSLAGTGGYGYTF.

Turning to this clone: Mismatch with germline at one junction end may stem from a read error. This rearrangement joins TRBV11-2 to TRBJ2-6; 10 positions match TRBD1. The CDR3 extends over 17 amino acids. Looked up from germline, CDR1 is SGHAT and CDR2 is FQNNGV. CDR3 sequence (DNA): TGTGCCAGCAGAATTAGGGACAGGGGTACTGGGGCCAACGGCCTGACTTTC. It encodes CASRIRDRGTGANGLTF.

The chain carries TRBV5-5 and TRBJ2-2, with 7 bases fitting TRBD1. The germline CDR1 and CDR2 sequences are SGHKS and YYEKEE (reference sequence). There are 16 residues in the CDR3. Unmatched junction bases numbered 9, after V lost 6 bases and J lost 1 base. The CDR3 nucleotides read TGTGCCAGCATCGACCCGCGGACAGGGAACACCGGGGAGCTGTTTTTT. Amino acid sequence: CASIDPRTGNTGELFF.

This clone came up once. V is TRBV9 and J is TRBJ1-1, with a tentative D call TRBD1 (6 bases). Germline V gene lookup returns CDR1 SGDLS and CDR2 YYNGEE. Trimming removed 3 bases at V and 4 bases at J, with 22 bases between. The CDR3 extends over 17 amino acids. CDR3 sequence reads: CASSAGWGGGGGTEAFF. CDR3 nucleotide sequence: TGTGCCAGCAGCGCTGGGTGGGGGGGCGGGGGTGGCACTGAAGCTTTCTTT.

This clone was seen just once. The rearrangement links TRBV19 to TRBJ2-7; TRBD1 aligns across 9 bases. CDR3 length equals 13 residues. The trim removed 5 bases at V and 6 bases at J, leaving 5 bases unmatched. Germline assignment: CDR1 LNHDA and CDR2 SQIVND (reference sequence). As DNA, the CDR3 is TGTGCCAGTAGTCTCATACAGGGGGCCGAGCAGTACTTC. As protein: CASSLIQGAEQYF.

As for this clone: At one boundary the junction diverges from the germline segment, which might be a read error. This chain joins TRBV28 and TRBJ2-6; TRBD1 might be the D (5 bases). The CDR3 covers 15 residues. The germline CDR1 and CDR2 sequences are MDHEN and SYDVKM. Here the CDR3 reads CASSPAFAGANGLTF. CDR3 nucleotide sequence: TGTGCCAGCAGTCCCGCCTTCGCTGGGGCCAACGGCCTGACTTTC.

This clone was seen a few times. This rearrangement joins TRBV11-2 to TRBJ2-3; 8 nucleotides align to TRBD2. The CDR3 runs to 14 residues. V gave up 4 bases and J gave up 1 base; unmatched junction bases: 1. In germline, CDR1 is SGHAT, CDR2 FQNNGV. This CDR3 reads CASSSAGGTDTQYF. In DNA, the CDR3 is TGTGCCAGCAGCTCAGCGGGGGGCACAGATACGCAGTATTTT.

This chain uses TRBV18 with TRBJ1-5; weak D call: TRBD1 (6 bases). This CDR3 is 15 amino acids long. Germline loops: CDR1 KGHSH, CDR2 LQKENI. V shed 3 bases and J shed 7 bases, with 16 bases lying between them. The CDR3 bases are TGTGCCAGCTCACCCCGGTCTGGGGGCGACCAGCCCCAGCATTTT. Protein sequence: CASSPRSGGDQPQHF.

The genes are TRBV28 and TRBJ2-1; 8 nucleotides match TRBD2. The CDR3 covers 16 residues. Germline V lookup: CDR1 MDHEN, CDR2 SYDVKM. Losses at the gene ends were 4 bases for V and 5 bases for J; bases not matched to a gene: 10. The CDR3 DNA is TGTGCCAGCAGTTCCCACAGCGGGAGTGTCGACAATGAGCAGTTCTTC. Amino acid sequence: CASSSHSGSVDNEQFF.

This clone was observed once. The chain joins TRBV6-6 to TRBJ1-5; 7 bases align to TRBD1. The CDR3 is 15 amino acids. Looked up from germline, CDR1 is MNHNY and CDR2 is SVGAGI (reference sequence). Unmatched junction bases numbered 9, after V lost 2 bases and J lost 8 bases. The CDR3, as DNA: TGTGCCAGCAGTTACCCGACAGGGAACGGAGAGCCCCAGCATTTT. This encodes CASSYPTGNGEPQHF.

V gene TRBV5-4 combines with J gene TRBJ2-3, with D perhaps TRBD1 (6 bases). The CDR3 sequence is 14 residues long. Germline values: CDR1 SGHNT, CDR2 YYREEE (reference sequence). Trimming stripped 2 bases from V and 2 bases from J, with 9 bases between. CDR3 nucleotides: TGTGCCAGCAGCTTACAGGGATACACAGATACGCAGTATTTT. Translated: CASSLQGYTDTQYF.

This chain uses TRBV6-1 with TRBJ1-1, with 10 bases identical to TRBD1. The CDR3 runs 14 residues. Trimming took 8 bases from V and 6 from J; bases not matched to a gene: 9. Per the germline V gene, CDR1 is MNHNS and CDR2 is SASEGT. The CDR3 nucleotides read TGTGCCAGCGGACCGGGACAGGGGTTCGCTGAAGCTTTCTTT. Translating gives CASGPGQGFAEAFF.

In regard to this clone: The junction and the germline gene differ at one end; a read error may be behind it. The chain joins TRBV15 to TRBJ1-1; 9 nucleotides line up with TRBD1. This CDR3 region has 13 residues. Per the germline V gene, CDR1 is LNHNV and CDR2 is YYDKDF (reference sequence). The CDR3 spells CATSREDRGDGRF. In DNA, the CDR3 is TGTGCCACCAGCAGAGAGGACAGGGGCGATGGGCGCTTT.

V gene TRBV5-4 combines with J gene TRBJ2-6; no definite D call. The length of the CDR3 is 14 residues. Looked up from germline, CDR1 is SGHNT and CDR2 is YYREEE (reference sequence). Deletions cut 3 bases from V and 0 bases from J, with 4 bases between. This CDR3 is CASSSGSGANVLTF. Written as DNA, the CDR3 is TGTGCCAGCAGCTCAGGCTCTGGGGCCAACGTCCTGACTTTC.